The 5 T cell receptor beta chains below were found in one sample sequenced in a study of T cell changes during pregnancy in multiple sclerosis. Sequenced by immunoSEQ multiplex PCR; TCRdb stores in-frame clones only, minus some. This repertoire shows around 100,000 clones, 92% found once; its top ten account for roughly 1.4%. Here the sequenced sample was peripheral blood, taken in the third trimester of pregnancy. All receptors derive from a female donor with multiple sclerosis, enrolled in a pregnancy study.

The gene calls are TRBV18 and TRBJ2-5; D unclear. CDR3 length equals 17 residues. The V end was cut by 6 bases, the J end by 2 bases, with 22 bases between. CDR1 and CDR2 from the germline V gene are KGHSH and LQKENI. CDR3 loop: CASSILPVTIPQETQYF. The CDR3 nucleotides are TGTGCCAGCTCTATCCTGCCAGTTACCATCCCACAAGAGACCCAGTACTTC.

The chain recombines TRBV18 with TRBJ1-5; weak D call: TRBD1 (5 bases). CDR3 size: 18 residues. CDR1 and CDR2 (germline): KGHSH, LQKENI. The germline V and J ends were trimmed by 3 bases and 1 base, with 19 bases remaining between them. The CDR3, as DNA: TGTGCCAGCTCACCTCTCCCGCGGACATCTCCCAGCAATCAGCCCCAGCATTTT. Its protein is CASSPLPRTSPSNQPQHF.

The CDR3 nucleotides are TGTGCCTGGAGTGTACCGCAGGGGGCAATTTACGAGCAGTACTTC. Its protein product is CAWSVPQGAIYEQYF. The chain couples TRBV30 to TRBJ2-7; 8 bases are a match to TRBD1. Trimming removed 0 bases from V and 4 bases from J; junction bases left unmatched: 8. This CDR3 comprises 15 residues. The germline V gene encodes CDR1 GTSNPN and CDR2 SVGIG (reference sequence).

The rearrangement joins TRBV5-4 to TRBJ1-4; D is undetermined. With 4 bases removed from V and 4 bases from J, the gap between germline ends came to 8 bases. Germline-derived CDR1 and CDR2 are SGHNT and YYREEE (reference sequence). The CDR3 runs 13 residues. The CDR3 region is CASSQALNEKLFF. CDR3 in DNA: TGTGCCAGCAGCCAGGCCCTTAATGAAAAACTGTTTTTT.

The chain joins TRBV11-2 to TRBJ2-7, with 10 bases aligning to TRBD1. CDR1 is SGHAT, CDR2 FQNNGV, per germline. Trimming cost V 5 bases and J 3 bases; bases outside gene matches: 10. This CDR3 comprises 16 residues. This chain's CDR3 is CASSPSGDRGLYEQYF. The CDR3 bases are TGTGCCAGCAGCCCCAGCGGGGACAGGGGTCTCTACGAGCAGTACTTC.